This TCR beta chain was captured in a study of cytomegalovirus exposure and HLA in healthy donors. Only a few counts were recorded for this clone. Its antigen is not identified. The PCR was carried out with 60 Vbeta primers and 13 Jbeta primers. Authors' analysis steps: Later, about 80 million unique TCR beta chains were counted in an analysis, and about 10 million of them were shared. Profiling relied on immunoSEQ multiplex PCR, and the TCRdb table lists in-frame clones only, not all of them. That table gives V, J and clone size, and the DNA gave D and trimming. The table lists about 110,000 clones, over 80% of them singletons. V lost 6 bases to trimming and J lost 2 bases, with 7 bases between them. The CDR3 extends over 11 amino acids. Germline V gene lookup returns CDR1 DFQATT and CDR2 SNEGSKA (reference sequence). General observations from the study: Association of some 18,000 TCR beta sequences with HLA alleles was found at 0.05 false discovery rate in a later analysis. Sequencing depth across donors, presence/absence analyses assumed, was roughly uniform. Within an earlier analysis, most TCR beta V segments proved productive either about 90% or about 30% of the time.

The source material was PBMCs. This chain links TRBV20-1 with TRBJ1-2; D call uncertain. The sequence came from a man aged 25-45 years in good health and CMV-seropositive. The CDR3 protein is CSATDNYGYTF. CDR3 sequence (DNA): TGCAGTGCCACAGACAACTATGGCTACACCTTC.